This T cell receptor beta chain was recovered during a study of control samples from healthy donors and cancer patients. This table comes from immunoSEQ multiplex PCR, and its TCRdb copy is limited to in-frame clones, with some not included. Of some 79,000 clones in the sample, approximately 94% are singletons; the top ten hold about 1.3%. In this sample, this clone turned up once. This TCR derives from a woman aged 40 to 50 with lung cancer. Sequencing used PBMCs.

Here the CDR3 reads CASRGTGVWNQPQHF. DNA for the CDR3: TGTGCCAGCAGGGGGACAGGGGTTTGGAATCAGCCCCAGCATTTT. The chain has TRBV5-4 and TRBJ1-5; 10 bases match TRBD1. The V segment lost 5 bases and the J segment 4 bases; nucleotides outside the gene matches: 6. The germline gives CDR1 SGHNT, CDR2 YYREEE (reference sequence). CDR3 length: 15 residues.